A single sample is the source of the 11 T cell receptor beta chains below, sequenced in a study of blood T cell repertoires in COVID-19. Measured with immunoSEQ multiplex PCR; TCRdb has only the in-frame clones, and not every one. The data show hundreds of thousands of clones, approximately 88% seen once. The sequencing input was PBMCs or T cells enriched from blood (not recorded which). Every receptor here comes from a woman aged 40 to 49 with acute COVID-19.

The rearrangement links TRBV10-1 to TRBJ1-1, with a possible D match to TRBD1 (5 bases). The germline V and J ends were trimmed by 5 bases and 4 bases, with 11 bases remaining between them. The CDR3 sequence is 13 residues long. Germline-derived CDR1 and CDR2 are WNHNN and SYGVQD (reference sequence). The CDR3 sequence: CASSQGVITEAFF. DNA of the CDR3: TGCGCCAGCAGTCAAGGGGTTATCACTGAAGCTTTCTTT.

The table lists this clone with a few counts. The genes are TRBV7-2 and TRBJ1-5, with 7 bases fitting TRBD1. The CDR3 totals 13 residues. Losses at the gene ends were 5 bases for V and 8 bases for J; bases not matched to a gene: 6. The germline CDR1 and CDR2 sequences are SGHTA and FQGNSA. CDR3 nucleotides: TGTGCCAGCAGCCGGACAGGCGCCAAGCCCCAGCATTTT. Translation: CASSRTGAKPQHF.

V usage is TRBV4-1 and J usage is TRBJ1-2; D may be TRBD1 (5 bases). V was clipped by 0 bases and J by 8 bases, with 16 bases between them. The germline CDR1 and CDR2 sequences are MGHRA and YSYEKL. The CDR3 extends over 15 amino acids. The CDR3 sequence: CASSQDAQGIRGYTF. Written as DNA, the CDR3 is TGCGCCAGCAGCCAAGATGCCCAGGGAATTCGGGGCTACACCTTC.

The genes are TRBV9 and TRBJ2-7; 8 bases map to TRBD1. The V and J ends lost 4 bases and 5 bases, in that order; junction bases with no gene match: 11. Germline CDR1 SGDLS, CDR2 YYNGEE. The CDR3 has 15 amino acids. The CDR3 DNA reads TGTGCCAGCAGCCCCCGACAGGGGCACGTCCACGAGCAGTACGTC. Protein: CASSPRQGHVHEQYV.

This chain uses TRBV28 with TRBJ1-6; D not resolved. The germline gives CDR1 MDHEN, CDR2 SYDVKM. CDR3 length: 16 amino acids. Deletions cut 5 bases from V and 1 base from J, with 12 bases between. In DNA, the CDR3 is TGTGCCAGCAGTCCCCACTCGGGATCCTATAATTCACCCCTCCACTTT. Its translation is CASSPHSGSYNSPLHF.

The rearrangement joins TRBV2 to TRBJ2-7; 8 bases agree with TRBD1. Germline loops: CDR1 SNHLY, CDR2 FYNNEI. Losses at the gene ends were 8 bases for V and 3 bases for J; bases not matched to a gene: 6. This CDR3 is built from 13 residues. CDR3 residues: CASAGQGGYEQYF. The CDR3 nucleotides are TGTGCCAGCGCCGGACAGGGAGGCTACGAGCAGTACTTC.

This clone was picked up a small number of times. The J gene is TRBJ2-5, the V gene TRBV19; the match to TRBD2 covers 10 bases. V lost 1 base, J lost 5 bases, and 4 bases stayed unmatched. This CDR3 spans 15 amino acids. Germline values: CDR1 LNHDA, CDR2 SQIVND (reference sequence). CDR3 loop: CASSIGPSGSETQYF. In DNA form, the CDR3 reads TGTGCCAGTAGTATAGGTCCTAGCGGGAGTGAGACCCAGTACTTC.

The V and J genes are TRBV5-1 and TRBJ2-1, with a weak D call TRBD1 (5 bases). The germline V gene encodes CDR1 SGHRS and CDR2 YFSETQ. The CDR3 contains 14 residues. The V and J ends lost 2 bases and 7 bases respectively, with 13 bases between them. CDR3 amino acids: CASSFSGMENEQFF. The DNA for the CDR3 is TGCGCCAGCAGCTTCTCAGGGATGGAAAATGAGCAGTTCTTC.

This sequence joins TRBV5-1 and TRBJ2-3; 16 bases fit TRBD2. Germline CDR1 and CDR2: SGHRS and YFSETQ. The CDR3 sequence is 17 residues long. V was clipped by 3 bases and J by 2 bases; unmatched bases: 3. CDR3 sequence: CASSSGLAGGNTDTQYF. CDR3 nucleotides: TGCGCCAGCAGCTCGGGACTAGCGGGAGGGAACACAGATACGCAGTATTTT. Variable domain in full (rest from reference TRBV5-1 and TRBJ2-3): KAGVTQTPRYLIKTRGQQVTLSCSPISGHRSVSWYQQTPGQGLQFLFEYFSETQRNKGNFPGRFSGRQFSNSRSEMNVSTLELGDSALYLCASSSGLAGGNTDTQYFGPGTRLTVL.

The genes are TRBV5-8 and TRBJ2-3; 9 nucleotides match TRBD2. This CDR3 contains 16 residues. Germline loops: CDR1 SGHTS, CDR2 YDEGEE. Losses at the gene ends were 4 bases for V and 2 bases for J; bases not matched to a gene: 8. The CDR3 DNA follows: TGTGCCAGCAGCCTCTCGACTAGCGGATTCACAGATACGCAGTATTTT. Translation gives CASSLSTSGFTDTQYF. Supplemented by reference TRBV5-8 and TRBJ2-3, the full variable domain reads EAGVTQSPTHLIKTRGQQATLRCSPISGHTSVYWYQQALGLGLQFLLWYDEGEERNRGNFPPRFSGRQFPNYSSELNVNALELEDSALYLCASSLSTSGFTDTQYFGPGTRLTVL.

The CDR3 DNA sequence: TGTGCCTGGAGTTACGGGGATTCGGGCAATCAGCCCCAGCATTTT. Translated, it gives CAWSYGDSGNQPQHF. This chain connects TRBV30 to TRBJ1-5; D unclear. The CDR3 loop spans 15 amino acids. The V gene's germline CDR1 is GTSNPN and CDR2 SVGIG (reference sequence). The V end was cut by 2 bases, the J end by 2 bases, with 13 bases between. The full variable domain, in which reference TRBV30 and TRBJ1-5 provide the parts outside the CDR3, is SQTIHQWPATLVQPVGSPLSLECTVEGTSNPNLYWYRQAAGRGLQLLFYSVGIGQISSEVPQNLSASRPQDRQFILSSKKLLLSDSGFYLCAWSYGDSGNQPQHFGDGTRLSIL.